One and the same sample provided the 7 T cell receptor beta chains below, sequenced in a study of T cell responses to AZD1222 COVID-19 vaccine. Here immunoSEQ multiplex PCR was the method, and the copy in TCRdb shows in-frame clones only, minus some. The sample has roughly 270,000 clones; around 92% are singletons. The starting material was peripheral blood, obtained 28 days after the second AZD1222 dose. The receptors here all came from an adult who received the AZD1222 COVID-19 vaccine.

The chain couples TRBV7-6 to TRBJ2-3; D is perhaps TRBD2 (6 bases). Germline loops: CDR1 SGHVS, CDR2 FNYEAQ. The CDR3 sequence is 15 residues long. The germline V and J ends were trimmed by 4 bases and 0 bases, with 11 bases remaining between them. Here the CDR3 DNA reads TGTGCCAGCAGCTGGGCCGGGACTAGCACAGATACGCAGTATTTT. Translated: CASSWAGTSTDTQYF. Full variable domain (missing parts from reference TRBV7-6 and TRBJ2-3): GAGVSQSPRYKVTKRGQDVALRCDPISGHVSLYWYRQALGQGPEFLTYFNYEAQQDKSGLPNDRFSAERPEGSISTLTIQRTEQRDSAMYRCASSWAGTSTDTQYFGPGTRLTVL.

The chain couples TRBV9 to TRBJ2-5, with unresolved D. The ends were cut back, 0 bases at V and 5 bases at J, with 8 bases in the middle. Germline V lookup: CDR1 SGDLS, CDR2 YYNGEE. The CDR3 totals 13 residues. The CDR3 region is CASSVEGPETQYF. The CDR3 nucleotides read TGTGCCAGCAGCGTAGAGGGCCCCGAGACCCAGTACTTC.

J is TRBJ2-7 and V is TRBV28; 8 bases line up with TRBD1. The germline V gene encodes CDR1 MDHEN and CDR2 SYDVKM. This CDR3 is 15 amino acids long. The V and J ends lost 4 bases and 6 bases, in that order; junction bases with no gene match: 11. CDR3 sequence reads: CASSSTGTGVLEQYF. The CDR3 nucleotides are TGTGCCAGCAGTTCCACCGGGACAGGTGTACTCGAGCAGTACTTC. Combining the CDR3 with reference TRBV28 and TRBJ2-7 gives the whole variable domain DVKVTQSSRYLVKRTGEKVFLECVQDMDHENMFWYRQDPGLGLRLIYFSYDVKMKEKGDIPEGYSVSREKKERFSLILESASTNQTSMYLCASSSTGTGVLEQYFGPGTRLTVT.

The rearrangement joins TRBV13 to TRBJ2-7; D may be TRBD2 (6 bases). The CDR3 extends over 13 amino acids. In germline, CDR1 is PRHDT, CDR2 FYEKMQ (reference sequence). The V end was cut by 1 base, the J end by 5 bases, with 9 bases between. The DNA for the CDR3 is TGTGCCAGCAGCTTAGAACTAGCCCACGAGCAGTACTTC. Translation gives CASSLELAHEQYF.

This chain connects TRBV5-3 to TRBJ1-5; a possible D gene is TRBD1 (6 bases). TRBV5-3 falls under the ORF class, with uncertain function. Trimming stripped 4 bases from V and 7 bases from J, with 15 bases between. This CDR3 contains 14 residues. The CDR3 DNA reads as TGTGCCAGAAGCCCCACAGGGAAGAAACAGCCCCAGCATTTT. Amino acids: CARSPTGKKQPQHF.

This chain uses TRBV7-9 with TRBJ2-1; 7 bases align to TRBD1. This CDR3 region has 16 residues. The ends lost 1 base at V and 9 bases at J; junction bases unmatched: 12. CDR1 SEHNR and CDR2 FQNEAQ come from the germline V gene (reference sequence). The CDR3: CASSLDPWGAGGEQFF. The CDR3, as DNA: TGTGCCAGCAGCTTAGACCCGTGGGGCGCAGGGGGTGAGCAGTTCTTC.

The J gene is TRBJ2-1, the V gene TRBV27; TRBD2 aligns across 7 bases. Trimming cost V 3 bases and J 0 bases; bases outside gene matches: 5. CDR3 length: 16 amino acids. Germline loops: CDR1 MNHEY, CDR2 SMNVEV (reference sequence). CDR3: CASSFSGIPSYNEQFF. In DNA form, the CDR3 reads TGTGCCAGCAGTTTCAGCGGGATTCCCTCCTACAATGAGCAGTTCTTC.